The rows below give T cell receptor beta chains drawn from one sample of a study of T cell repertoires in cytomegalovirus infection. Via MiXCR, TCRdb re-called the reads, giving one row per CDR3 protein. The sample has approximately 590,000 distinct CDR3 sequences; under 45% are singletons. Their antigen targets remain unknown. Sequenced here: cultured PBMCs, sampled from culture after CMV antigen stimulation. These receptors were collected from a human donor in good health (CMV status not recorded). Some clones in this sample may be carry-over from other donors' samples. Both conserved end residues are part of each CDR3. The D gene is left open where the match is weak. The size entry is marked missing in some rows and otherwise reads once, few, many or a size class.

v_call	j_call	clone_size	cdr3_length	d_call	cdr3_nt	cdr3_aa
TRBV20-1	TRBJ1-5	.	16	.	TGCAGTGCTAGAGTAGGTGGAGGGTATAGCAATCAGCCCCAGCATTTT	CSARVGGGYSNQPQHF
TRBV6-8	TRBJ2-7	few	16	TRBD2	TGTGCCAGCACGGGACTAGGCGTTTTGTATCCAGGCGAGCAGTACTTC	CASTGLGVLYPGEQYF
TRBV6-2/TRBV6-3	TRBJ2-5	.	14	.	TGTGCCACCTCACACGGACCATACCAAGAGACCCAGTACTTC	CATSHGPYQETQYF
TRBV6-2/TRBV6-3	TRBJ1-1	few	13	.	TGTGCCAGCAGGGAGGGACAAAACACTGAAGCTTTCTTT	CASREGQNTEAFF
TRBV12-3/TRBV12-4	TRBJ2-5	.	12	.	TGTGCCAGCAGTTTATGGGAAGAGACCCAGTACTTC	CASSLWEETQYF
TRBV7-2	TRBJ1-2	many	14	TRBD1	TGTGCCAGCAGCTTGGGACAGGGGAACTATGGCTACACCTTC	CASSLGQGNYGYTF
TRBV7-2	TRBJ2-7	few	14	.	TGTGCCAGCAGCTTAGTTGAGGGCTTGTACGAGCAGTACTTC	CASSLVEGLYEQYF
TRBV2	TRBJ2-5	.	16	.	TGTGCCAGCAGCGCCCCCGGGACGCAAAGACAAGAGACCCAGTACTTC	CASSAPGTQRQETQYF
TRBV19	TRBJ1-1	few	13	.	TGTGCCAGTAGTTTGGGACCGTACACTGAAGCTTTCTTT	CASSLGPYTEAFF
TRBV6-5	TRBJ2-2	.	12	.	TGTGCCAGCAACAGGGTAGGCGGGGAGCTGTTTTTT	CASNRVGGELFF
TRBV6-6	TRBJ2-7	.	13	TRBD1	TGTGCCAGCAGTTCCGGGACAGGGAGCGAGCAGTACTTC	CASSSGTGSEQYF
TRBV7-2	TRBJ2-7	.	17	TRBD2	TGTGCCAGCAGCCCCATAGAGCGGGGGGTGCCTTTTCGCGAGCAGTACTTC	CASSPIERGVPFREQYF
TRBV7-6	TRBJ2-2	.	14	TRBD1	TGTGCCAGCAGCACAAGGACAGGGGCCGGGGAGCTGTTTTTT	CASSTRTGAGELFF
TRBV6-2/TRBV6-3	TRBJ2-5	.	11	.	TGTGCCAGCACCCACGGGGAGACCCAGTACTTC	CASTHGETQYF
TRBV5-1	TRBJ2-2	.	16	TRBD2	TGCGCCAGCAGCTTTGGCGGGGGGCCCCCCACCGGGGAGCTGTTTTTT	CASSFGGGPPTGELFF
TRBV10-3	TRBJ2-3	.	14	.	TGTGCCATCAGCGGGAGACTGGAGACAGATACGCAGTATTTT	CAISGRLETDTQYF
TRBV7-2	TRBJ2-3	many	14	TRBD2	TGTGCCAGCAGTCGTAGCGGGAGGGCAGATACGCAGTATTTT	CASSRSGRADTQYF
TRBV7-2	TRBJ1-1	few	14	TRBD1	TGTGCCAGCAGCGCACAGGGGGTGAACACTGAAGCTTTCTTT	CASSAQGVNTEAFF
TRBV5-1	TRBJ2-3	.	14	.	TGCGCCAGCAGCTTGGGCACAAAAACAGATACGCAGTATTTT	CASSLGTKTDTQYF
TRBV7-8	TRBJ2-6	.	16	.	TGTGCCAGCAGCTTCCACGGGGTAGCAGGGGCCAACGTCCTGACTTTC	CASSFHGVAGANVLTF
TRBV12-3/TRBV12-4	TRBJ2-1	.	17	TRBD2	TGTGCCAGCAATTTCAATGATTTTGGCGGGGGGTACAATGAGCAGTTCTTC	CASNFNDFGGGYNEQFF
TRBV27	TRBJ2-7	.	13	TRBD1	TGTGCCAGCAGAACAGGGGGCATTCGCGAGCAGTACTTC	CASRTGGIREQYF
TRBV15	TRBJ2-3	.	18	TRBD2	TGTGCCACCAGCAGATCCCTCGATCTGGGGGGGAGCACAGATACGCAGTATTTT	CATSRSLDLGGSTDTQYF
TRBV5-4	TRBJ2-7	.	14	.	TGTGCCAGCAGCTTTCCGGGGCCTCGTTACGAGCAGTACTTC	CASSFPGPRYEQYF
TRBV2	TRBJ2-1	.	19	TRBD2	TGTGCCAGCAGCGTCCAGGGACTAGCGGTATTAAACTCCTACAATGAGCAGTTCTTC	CASSVQGLAVLNSYNEQFF
TRBV7-4	TRBJ2-1	.	24	TRBD2	TGTGCCAGCAGCTTAGTATGGGGTATTCGGGCGGGAGGGCCGCCCCCTTCCCCCAACAATGAGCAGTTCTTC	CASSLVWGIRAGGPPPSPNNEQFF
TRBV6-1	TRBJ2-7	.	16	.	TGTGCCAGCAGCCGCCTCCCCGACAACTCCCCCTACGAGCAGTACTTC	CASSRLPDNSPYEQYF
TRBV5-6	TRBJ2-1	.	13	.	TGTGCCAGCAGCTTGACGATGGCGGCGACGGAGTTCTTC	CASSLTMAATEFF